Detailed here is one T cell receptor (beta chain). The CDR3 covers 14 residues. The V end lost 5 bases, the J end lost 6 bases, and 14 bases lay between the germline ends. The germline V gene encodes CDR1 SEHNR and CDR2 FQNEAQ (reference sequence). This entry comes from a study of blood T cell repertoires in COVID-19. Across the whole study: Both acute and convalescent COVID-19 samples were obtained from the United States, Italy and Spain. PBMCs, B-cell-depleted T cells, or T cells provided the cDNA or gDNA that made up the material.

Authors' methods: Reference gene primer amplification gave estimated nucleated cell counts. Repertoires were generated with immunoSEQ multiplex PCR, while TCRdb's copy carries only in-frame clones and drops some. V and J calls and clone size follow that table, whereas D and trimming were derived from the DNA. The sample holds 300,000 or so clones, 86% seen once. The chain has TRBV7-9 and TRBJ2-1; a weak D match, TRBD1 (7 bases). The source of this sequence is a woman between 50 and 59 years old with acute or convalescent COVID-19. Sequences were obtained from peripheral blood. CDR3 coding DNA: TGTGCCAGCAGCCAGGGGGGTTACCTCAATGAGCAGTTCTTC. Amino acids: CASSQGGYLNEQFF.